This TCR beta chain was sequenced in a study of tissue T cells after allogeneic stem cell transplantation. Overall study findings and caveats: Motif-based clustering found tissue-specific repertoire signatures shared across patients, though few clones were shared.

Documented time point: mouse harvest day 7 after allogeneic transplant. Mouse grafts combined 10^7 T-cell-depleted bone marrow cells with 10^6 splenic CD5+ T cells. B6 (H2b) cells into BALB/c (H2d) mice; tissues taken at day 7 or 14. Germline assignment: CDR1 LGHDT and CDR2 YNNKQL (reference sequence). The CDR3 extends over 14 amino acids. Trimming took 3 bases from V and 6 from J, leaving 13 bases between them. Sequenced by immunoSEQ multiplex PCR; TCRdb stores in-frame clones only, minus some. There are about 2,000 clones in the sample; roughly half occur only once, and more than 20% lies in the top ten. In regard to this clone: Its antigen is still unknown. Gene names and germline match the mouse. The CDR3 end falls 1 residue outside the read, so it is completed with the germline J gene.

V is TRBV4 and J is TRBJ2-4; either TRBD1 or TRBD2 may supply D (5 bases each). The clonotype was recovered from a female BALB/c mouse given C57BL/6 T cells with graft-versus-host disease after an allogeneic hematopoietic cell transplant. Sequencing used spleen. CDR3 amino acids: CASSYAGRGNTLYF. The CDR3 bases that were read are TGTGCCAGCAGCTACGCGGGACGGGGGAACACCTTGTAC. The full variable domain, in which reference TRBV4 and TRBJ2-4 provide the parts outside the CDR3, is ETAVFQTPNYHVTQVGNEVSFNCKQTLGHDTMYWYKQDSKKLLKIMFSYNNKQLIVNETVPRRFSPQSSDKAHLNLRIKSVEPEDSAVYLCASSYAGRGNTLYFGAGTRLSVL.